Each of the 20 T cell receptor beta chains below was sequenced from the same sample in a study of technical replicates of blood from a few donors. Only in-frame clones appear in the TCRdb table, and some are missing; sequencing was by immunoSEQ multiplex PCR. Altogether 65,000 to 85,000 clones are present, about 90% being singletons, with the ten largest covering about 0.4%. The sample comprised T cells isolated from PBMCs. The receptors originated from a human donor in good health.

The J gene is TRBJ2-1, the V gene TRBV27, with 7 bases lining up with TRBD2. V lost 4 bases, J lost 4 bases, and 7 bases stayed unmatched. The CDR3 totals 15 residues. Germline loops: CDR1 MNHEY, CDR2 SMNVEV (reference sequence). DNA of the CDR3: TGTGCCAGCAGTTACTCTGGCGGGAGTTACAATGAGCAGTTCTTC. It encodes CASSYSGGSYNEQFF.

The J gene is TRBJ2-5, the V gene TRBV4-1; 9 positions agree with TRBD2. V lost 0 bases to trimming and J lost 5 bases; unmatched junction nucleotides: 7. CDR1 is MGHRA and CDR2 is YSYEKL in the germline V gene. This CDR3 has 16 amino acids. This chain's CDR3 is CASSQESGRRSETQYF. CDR3 in DNA: TGCGCCAGCAGCCAAGAGAGCGGGAGGAGGTCGGAGACCCAGTACTTC.

This clone has just a few counts. This chain connects TRBV4-2 to TRBJ1-1; D perhaps matches TRBD1 (5 bases). The CDR3 extends over 15 amino acids. V was cut by 2 bases and J by 5 bases, with 15 bases left in between. Germline V gene data show CDR1 as LGHNA and CDR2 as YNFKEQ. The CDR3 region has the DNA TGTGCCAGCAGCCAACACGGCGGGGCCGGGACTGAAGCTTTCTTT. Protein: CASSQHGGAGTEAFF.

The genes are TRBV6-6 and TRBJ2-1; maybe TRBD2 (5 bases). The CDR3 contains 14 residues. The V gene lost 2 bases and the J gene lost 4 bases, with 9 bases spanning the gap. Germline CDR1 is MNHNY and CDR2 is SVGAGI (reference sequence). The CDR3 region is CASSYKDLYNEQFF. The DNA for the CDR3 is TGTGCCAGCAGTTACAAGGACTTGTACAATGAGCAGTTCTTC.

The chain carries TRBV9 and TRBJ2-6, with 11 bases fitting TRBD2. In germline, CDR1 is SGDLS, CDR2 YYNGEE. The CDR3 is 19 amino acids. Trimming cost V 5 bases and J 0 bases; bases outside gene matches: 10. The CDR3, as DNA: TGTGCCAGCAGTCTTGCCCGACTAGCGGGGAGCTCTGGGGCCAACGTCCTGACTTTC. Translation gives CASSLARLAGSSGANVLTF.

The chain employs TRBV5-6 and TRBJ2-7, with D perhaps matching TRBD2 (6 bases). The CDR3 is 17 residues long. Trimming pared 0 bases from V and 0 bases from J, leaving 16 bases between. Per the germline V gene, CDR1 is SGHDT and CDR2 is YYEEEE. The CDR3 nucleotides read TGTGCCAGCAGCTTGGGGATCGGGAGAGGAAGCTCCTACGAGCAGTACTTC. Translated: CASSLGIGRGSSYEQYF.

The rearrangement joins TRBV4-2 to TRBJ1-5; perhaps TRBD1 as D (5 bases). This CDR3 is built from 18 residues. Trimming left V 4 bases short and J 0 bases short, with 19 bases between. Germline CDR1 and CDR2: LGHNA and YNFKEQ. In DNA, the CDR3 is TGTGCCAGCAGCCCCGACCTGGCAGGGCTTGCTAGCAATCAGCCCCAGCATTTT. Encoded protein: CASSPDLAGLASNQPQHF.

The CDR3, as DNA: TGCGCCAGCAGCCAGGCGACCGGGACTAGCTCCTACGAGCAGTACTTC. Amino acids: CASSQATGTSSYEQYF. The rearrangement links TRBV4-3 to TRBJ2-7; 8 nucleotides align to TRBD2. Trimming at V came to 3 bases and at J to 0 bases, leaving 7 bases not matched to a gene. CDR1 and CDR2 (germline): LGHNA, YSLEER. This CDR3 spans 16 amino acids.

The chain links TRBV7-2 to TRBJ2-6; 7 nucleotides line up with TRBD1. The CDR3 contains 17 residues. V was clipped by 4 bases and J by 0 bases; unmatched bases: 6. Germline CDR1 SGHTA, CDR2 FQGNSA. CDR3 sequence reads: CASSSTGYSSGANVLTF. The DNA of the CDR3 is TGTGCCAGCAGCTCGACAGGGTACAGCTCTGGGGCCAACGTCCTGACTTTC.

The chain couples TRBV7-9 to TRBJ2-1; 12 bases map to TRBD2. Germline V CDR1 and CDR2: SEHNR, FQNEAQ (reference sequence). V lost 1 base to trimming and J lost 8 bases; unmatched junction nucleotides: 9. The CDR3 sequence is 17 residues long. CDR3 residues: CASSLEGGTSGWHEQFF. The CDR3 nucleotides are TGTGCCAGCAGCTTAGAGGGCGGGACTAGCGGGTGGCATGAGCAGTTCTTC. Filled out from reference TRBV7-9 and TRBJ2-1, the complete variable domain reads DTGVSQNPRHKITKRGQNVTFRCDPISEHNRLYWYRQTLGQGPEFLTYFQNEAQLEKSRLLSDRFSAERPKGSFSTLEIQRTEQGDSAMYLCASSLEGGTSGWHEQFFGPGTRLTVL.

CDR3 residues: CASSFGRQGYNEQFF. The CDR3 coding sequence is TGTGCCAGCAGCTTTGGTCGACAAGGCTACAATGAGCAGTTCTTC. The chain employs TRBV7-9 and TRBJ2-1; D gene uncertain. The CDR3 spans 15 residues. Germline V lookup: CDR1 SEHNR, CDR2 FQNEAQ (reference sequence). Trimming pared 3 bases from V and 3 bases from J, leaving 12 bases between.

The V call is TRBV27, the J call TRBJ2-7, with D maybe TRBD1 (6 bases). This CDR3 region has 13 residues. Germline CDR1 reads MNHEY; CDR2 reads SMNVEV (reference sequence). Between the trimmed V and J ends, which lost 9 bases and 3 bases, there was a span of 15 bases. In nucleotides, the CDR3 is TGTGCCAGTGCCCTCGGACAGTTCTACGAGCAGTACTTC. This encodes CASALGQFYEQYF.

This chain uses TRBV10-3 with TRBJ2-1; 12 nucleotides line up with TRBD2. CDR1 and CDR2 (germline): ENHRY, SYGVKD. The CDR3 is made up of 15 amino acids. The junction had 7 bases not matched to a gene; V was cut back by 5 bases and J by 8 bases. The CDR3 DNA is TGTGCCATCAGTAAGACTAGCGGGAGTAAGGATGAGCAGTTCTTC. Its translation is CAISKTSGSKDEQFF.

This clone was picked up one time. The rearrangement links TRBV19 to TRBJ2-5; TRBD1 matches 7 bases. V lost 6 bases to trimming and J lost 4 bases; unmatched junction nucleotides: 11. This CDR3 has 15 amino acids. Germline V CDR1 and CDR2: LNHDA, SQIVND (reference sequence). The CDR3 protein is CASSHTKGQVETQYF. Written as DNA, the CDR3 is TGTGCCAGTAGCCACACTAAAGGACAGGTAGAGACCCAGTACTTC.

The genes are TRBV5-4 and TRBJ2-1; D gene unclear. V dropped 1 base and J dropped 0 bases, with 5 bases sitting between them. There are 14 residues in the CDR3. Germline V gene sequence: CDR1 SGHNT, CDR2 YYREEE (reference sequence). This CDR3 is CASSLSSSYNEQFF. CDR3 coding DNA: TGTGCCAGCAGCTTGAGTAGCTCCTACAATGAGCAGTTCTTC.

The chain recombines TRBV15 with TRBJ1-2; 8 nucleotides agree with TRBD1. Germline assignment: CDR1 LNHNV and CDR2 YYDKDF (reference sequence). This CDR3 region has 16 residues. V was clipped by 3 bases and J by 4 bases; unmatched bases: 10. The CDR3: CATSSIKDRDIYGYTF. CDR3 bases: TGTGCCACCAGCAGCATAAAGGACAGGGATATCTATGGCTACACCTTC.

This chain links TRBV7-2 with TRBJ2-5; 10 positions agree with TRBD1. Germline lookup yields CDR1 SGHTA and CDR2 FQGNSA. This CDR3 comprises 15 residues. The ends lost 5 bases at V and 5 bases at J; junction bases unmatched: 8. The CDR3: CASSTQTGGQETQYF. In DNA, the CDR3 is TGTGCCAGCAGCACTCAGACAGGGGGCCAGGAGACCCAGTACTTC.

J is TRBJ1-3 and V is TRBV25-1; 8 bases line up with TRBD1. CDR1 and CDR2 (germline): MGHDK, SYGVNS. CDR3 length: 15 residues. V gave up 6 bases and J gave up 2 bases; unmatched junction bases: 6. CDR3 nucleotide sequence: TGTGCCAGCAGACCACAGGGGGGTGCTGGAAACACCATATATTTT. It specifies CASRPQGGAGNTIYF.

This clone was seen a single time. The chain links TRBV18 to TRBJ1-4; 8 bases align to TRBD1. Trimming removed 3 bases from V and 7 bases from J; junction bases left unmatched: 4. The CDR3 totals 14 residues. CDR1 and CDR2 from the germline V gene are KGHSH and LQKENI. CDR3: CASSPVDRAEKLFF. As DNA, the CDR3 is TGTGCCAGCTCACCCGTGGACAGGGCTGAAAAACTGTTTTTT. Together with reference TRBV18 and TRBJ1-4, the CDR3 gives the full variable domain: NAGVMQNPRHLVRRRGQEARLRCSPMKGHSHVYWYRQLPEEGLKFMVYLQKENIIDESGMPKERFSAEFPKEGPSILRIQQVVRGDSAAYFCASSPVDRAEKLFFGSGTQLSVL.

This clone has only a few counts. The CDR3 DNA sequence: TGTGCCACTAAGGACAGGCTTAATGAAAAACTGTTTTTT. Its translation is CATKDRLNEKLFF. The chain employs TRBV9 and TRBJ1-4; the match to TRBD1 covers 7 bases. The germline V gene encodes CDR1 SGDLS and CDR2 YYNGEE. The CDR3 is made up of 13 amino acids. Trimming at V came to 9 bases and at J to 4 bases, leaving 6 bases not matched to a gene.